Included here is one T cell receptor beta chain sequence, with context. MiXCR, applied by TCRdb to the 5' RACE reads, yields one record per CDR3 protein. Among hundreds of thousands of distinct CDR3 sequences listed, roughly 21% were seen once. The sample comes from a study of T-cell memory formation after mild COVID-19. The TCR sequence derives from an adult woman who had mild COVID-19 (a few samples of this study predate the infection). Cell type and time point are not known. Sequencing was done on a sample of PBMCs or a T cell subset sorted from them (not recorded which).

CDR3 amino acids: CASSLLAGGFAETQYF. The CDR3 region has the DNA TGTGCCAGCAGTCTACTAGCGGGAGGGTTTGCGGAGACCCAGTACTTC. This sequence joins TRBV6-5 and TRBJ2-5; 13 bases align to TRBD2. Unmatched junction bases numbered 8, after V lost 5 bases and J lost 5 bases. The length of the CDR3 is 16 residues. Germline V gene lookup returns CDR1 MNHEY and CDR2 SVGAGI.